Here is one T cell receptor beta chain with its context. The source of the sample is a study of control samples from healthy donors and cancer patients. Sequencing was performed with immunoSEQ multiplex PCR; in TCRdb, only in-frame clones are kept and a portion is missing. This sample has approximately 89,000 clones, with around 86% found just once. Sequenced material: blood. The sequence derives from a man under 40 in good health.

The CDR3 DNA reads as TGTGCCAGTAGTATTGGGACAGGGACCCACACTGAAGCTTTCTTT. This translates into CASSIGTGTHTEAFF. V is TRBV19 and J is TRBJ1-1; 9 nucleotides align to TRBD1. Germline CDR1 is LNHDA and CDR2 is SQIVND (reference sequence). The ends lost 3 bases at V and 3 bases at J; junction bases unmatched: 5. The length of the CDR3 is 15 residues.